This T cell receptor beta chain was sequenced in a study of OX40 agonist ivuxolimab in advanced cancers. The wider study: Ivuxolimab was administered intravenously to patients at 0.01 to 10 mg/kg every 2 weeks.

TCRdb keeps only in-frame clones here, not all; method: immunoSEQ multiplex PCR. The sample carries about 77,000 clones, about four fifths recorded once. CDR3 length: 11 residues. From germline, CDR1 is GTSNPN and CDR2 SVGIG (reference sequence). V was trimmed by 3 bases and J by 5 bases, leaving 7 bases between them. Exclusion of a patient followed from autoimmune disease history or systemic immunosuppression. About this clone: The target antigen is unknown.

Notes on the study in general: Expanded clones belonging to CD8+ T cells outnumbered, on average, those of CD4+. Nonresponders, in some cases, also had low normalized T-cell clonal expansion.

This TCR derives from an adult with an advanced solid tumor such as melanoma, head and neck, liver or kidney cancer. The sample was CD4+ or CD8+ T cells sorted from blood, taken in a trial of the OX40 agonist ivuxolimab. V and J are TRBV30 and TRBJ1-2; D not resolved. The CDR3 reads CAWSKQYGYTF. The DNA for the CDR3 is TGTGCCTGGAGCAAACAGTATGGCTACACCTTC.